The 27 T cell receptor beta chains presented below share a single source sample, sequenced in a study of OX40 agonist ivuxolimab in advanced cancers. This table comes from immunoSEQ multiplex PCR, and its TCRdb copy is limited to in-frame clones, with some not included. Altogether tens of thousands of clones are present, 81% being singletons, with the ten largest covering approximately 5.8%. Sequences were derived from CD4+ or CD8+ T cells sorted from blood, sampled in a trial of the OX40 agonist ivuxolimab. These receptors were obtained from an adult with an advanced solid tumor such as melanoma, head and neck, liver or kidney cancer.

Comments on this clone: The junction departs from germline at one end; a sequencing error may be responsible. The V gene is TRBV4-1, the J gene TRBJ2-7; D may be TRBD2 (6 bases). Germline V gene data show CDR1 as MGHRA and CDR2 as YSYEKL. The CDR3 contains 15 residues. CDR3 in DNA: TGCGCCAGCAGCCAGGGGACTGGGTCTTCCTACGGGCAGTACTTC. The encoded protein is CASSQGTGSSYGQYF.

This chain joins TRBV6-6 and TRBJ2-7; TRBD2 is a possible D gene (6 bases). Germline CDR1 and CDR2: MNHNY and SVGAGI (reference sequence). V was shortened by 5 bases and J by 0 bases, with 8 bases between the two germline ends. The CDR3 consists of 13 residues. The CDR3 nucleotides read TGTGCCAGCAGTCCCGGGAGCTCCTACGAGCAGTACTTC. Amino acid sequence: CASSPGSSYEQYF.

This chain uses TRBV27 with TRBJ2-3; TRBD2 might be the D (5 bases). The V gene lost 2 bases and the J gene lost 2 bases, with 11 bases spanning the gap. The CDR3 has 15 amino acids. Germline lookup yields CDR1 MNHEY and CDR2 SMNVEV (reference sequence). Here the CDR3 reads CASSLGGPNTDTQYF. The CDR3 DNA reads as TGTGCCAGCAGTTTAGGCGGGCCCAACACAGATACGCAGTATTTT.

The CDR3 loop is CSVENPQGFYGYTF. The CDR3 region has the DNA TGCAGCGTTGAAAATCCCCAGGGTTTTTATGGCTACACCTTC. V gene TRBV29-1 combines with J gene TRBJ1-2, with D perhaps matching TRBD1 (5 bases). Germline V gene lookup returns CDR1 SQVTM and CDR2 ANQGSEA. V was clipped by 2 bases and J by 5 bases, with 15 bases between them. The CDR3 extends over 14 amino acids.

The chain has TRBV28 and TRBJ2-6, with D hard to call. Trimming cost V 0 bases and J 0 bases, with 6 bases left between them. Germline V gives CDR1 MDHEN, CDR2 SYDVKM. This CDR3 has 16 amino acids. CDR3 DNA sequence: TGTGCCAGCAGTTTATGGCCCAGCTCTGGGGCCAACGTCCTGACTTTC. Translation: CASSLWPSSGANVLTF.

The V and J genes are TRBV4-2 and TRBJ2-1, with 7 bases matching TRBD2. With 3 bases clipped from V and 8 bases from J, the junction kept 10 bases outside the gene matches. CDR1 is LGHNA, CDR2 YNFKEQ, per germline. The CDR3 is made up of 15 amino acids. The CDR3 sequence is CASSQREGSGDEQFF. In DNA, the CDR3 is TGTGCCAGCAGCCAGAGGGAGGGTTCTGGGGATGAGCAGTTCTTC.

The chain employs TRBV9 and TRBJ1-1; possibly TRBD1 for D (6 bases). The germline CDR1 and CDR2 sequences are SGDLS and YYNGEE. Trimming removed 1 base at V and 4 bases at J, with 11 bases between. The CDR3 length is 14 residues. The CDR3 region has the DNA TGTGCCAGCAGCGTAAACAGGGAGGGCACTGAAGCTTTCTTT. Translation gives CASSVNREGTEAFF.

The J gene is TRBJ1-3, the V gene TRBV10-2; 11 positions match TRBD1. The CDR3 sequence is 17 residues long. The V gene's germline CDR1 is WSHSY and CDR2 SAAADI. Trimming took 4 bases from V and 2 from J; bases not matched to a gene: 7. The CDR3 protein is CASSAVGQGAPGNTIYF. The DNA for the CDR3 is TGCGCCAGCAGTGCTGTTGGACAGGGGGCGCCTGGAAACACCATATATTTT.

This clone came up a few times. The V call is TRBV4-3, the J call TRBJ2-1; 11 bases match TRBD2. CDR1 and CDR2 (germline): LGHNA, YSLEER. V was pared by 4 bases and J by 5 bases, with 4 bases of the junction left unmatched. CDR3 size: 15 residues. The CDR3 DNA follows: TGCGCCAGCAGCCTAACTAGCGGGAGAAACAATGAGCAGTTCTTC. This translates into CASSLTSGRNNEQFF.

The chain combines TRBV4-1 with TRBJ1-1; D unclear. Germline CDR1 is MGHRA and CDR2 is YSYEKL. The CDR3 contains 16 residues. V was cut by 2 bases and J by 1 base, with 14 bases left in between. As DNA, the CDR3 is TGCGCCAGCAGCCAACCGGGGATTAACTGGAACACTGAAGCTTTCTTT. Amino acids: CASSQPGINWNTEAFF.

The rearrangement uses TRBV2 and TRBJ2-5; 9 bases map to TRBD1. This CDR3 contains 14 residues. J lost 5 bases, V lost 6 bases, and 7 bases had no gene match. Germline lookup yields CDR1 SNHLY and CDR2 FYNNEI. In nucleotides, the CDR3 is TGTGCCAGCAGCGAGGTGGACAGGGGCGAGACCCAGTACTTC. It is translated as CASSEVDRGETQYF.

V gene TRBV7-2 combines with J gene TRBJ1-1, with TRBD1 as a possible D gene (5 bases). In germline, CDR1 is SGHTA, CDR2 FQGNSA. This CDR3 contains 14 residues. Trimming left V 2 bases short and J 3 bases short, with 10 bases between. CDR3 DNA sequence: TGTGCCAGCAGCTTAATTCTAGGGGACACTGAAGCTTTCTTT. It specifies CASSLILGDTEAFF.

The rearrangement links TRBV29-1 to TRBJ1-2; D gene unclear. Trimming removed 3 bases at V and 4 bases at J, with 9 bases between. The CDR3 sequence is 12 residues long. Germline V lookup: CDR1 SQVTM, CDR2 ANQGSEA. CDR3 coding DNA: TGCAGCGTTGACGTTCAGTCCTATGGCTACACCTTC. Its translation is CSVDVQSYGYTF.

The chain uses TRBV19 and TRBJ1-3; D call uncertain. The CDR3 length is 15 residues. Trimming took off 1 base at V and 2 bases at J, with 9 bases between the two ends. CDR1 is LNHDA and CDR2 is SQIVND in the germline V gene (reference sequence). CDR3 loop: CASSIGASAGNTIYF. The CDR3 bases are TGTGCCAGTAGTATAGGGGCGTCAGCTGGAAACACCATATATTTT.

The CDR3 DNA reads TGTGCCAGCAGCGTGGGCGGGGGGGCCTACAATGAGCAGTTCTTC. Translating it yields CASSVGGGAYNEQFF. The chain combines TRBV9 with TRBJ2-1; TRBD2 agrees at 9 bases. V trimming: 2 bases; J trimming: 2 bases; junction bases outside the gene matches: 2. The CDR3 covers 15 residues. CDR1 is SGDLS and CDR2 is YYNGEE in the germline V gene.

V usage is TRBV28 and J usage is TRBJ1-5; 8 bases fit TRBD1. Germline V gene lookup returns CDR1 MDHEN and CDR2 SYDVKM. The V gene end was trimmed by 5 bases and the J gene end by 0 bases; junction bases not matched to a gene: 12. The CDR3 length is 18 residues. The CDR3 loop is CASSKYGQGGNSNQPQHF. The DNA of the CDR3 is TGTGCCAGCAGTAAGTACGGACAGGGCGGGAATAGCAATCAGCCCCAGCATTTT.

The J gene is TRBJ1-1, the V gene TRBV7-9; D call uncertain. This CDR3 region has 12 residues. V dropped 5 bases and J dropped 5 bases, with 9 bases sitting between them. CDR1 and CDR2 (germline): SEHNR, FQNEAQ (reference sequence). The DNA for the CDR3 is TGTGCCAGCAGCCCCTGGGTGACTGAAGCTTTCTTT. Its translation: CASSPWVTEAFF.

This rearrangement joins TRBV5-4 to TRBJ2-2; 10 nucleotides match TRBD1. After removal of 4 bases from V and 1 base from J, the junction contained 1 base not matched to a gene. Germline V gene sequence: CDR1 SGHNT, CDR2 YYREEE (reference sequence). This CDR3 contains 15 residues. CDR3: CASSRDRGNTGELFF. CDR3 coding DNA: TGTGCCAGCAGCCGGGACAGGGGGAACACCGGGGAGCTGTTTTTT.

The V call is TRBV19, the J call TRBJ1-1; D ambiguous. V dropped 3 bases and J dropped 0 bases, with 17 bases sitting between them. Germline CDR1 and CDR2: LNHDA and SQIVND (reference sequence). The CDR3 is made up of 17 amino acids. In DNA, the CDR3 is TGTGCCAGTAGTATTGGCAGGCACCGGGATTTGAACACTGAAGCTTTCTTT. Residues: CASSIGRHRDLNTEAFF.

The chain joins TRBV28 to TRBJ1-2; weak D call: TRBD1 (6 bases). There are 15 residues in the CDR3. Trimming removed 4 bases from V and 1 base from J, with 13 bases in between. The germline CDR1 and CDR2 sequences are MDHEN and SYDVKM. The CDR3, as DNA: TGTGCCAGCAGTTCGGACAGTTACTTTAACTATGGCTACACCTTC. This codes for CASSSDSYFNYGYTF.

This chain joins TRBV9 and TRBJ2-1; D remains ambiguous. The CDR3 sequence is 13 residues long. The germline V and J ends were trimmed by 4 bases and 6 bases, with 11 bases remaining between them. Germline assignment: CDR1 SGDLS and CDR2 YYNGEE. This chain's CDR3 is CASSPRTGNEQFF. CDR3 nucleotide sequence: TGTGCCAGCAGCCCCCGGACCGGCAATGAGCAGTTCTTC.

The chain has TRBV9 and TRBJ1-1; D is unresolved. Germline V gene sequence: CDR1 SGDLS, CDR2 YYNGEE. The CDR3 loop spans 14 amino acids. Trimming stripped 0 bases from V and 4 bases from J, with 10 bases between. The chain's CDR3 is CASSVGTPVTEAFF. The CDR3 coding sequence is TGTGCCAGCAGCGTAGGAACTCCGGTCACTGAAGCTTTCTTT.

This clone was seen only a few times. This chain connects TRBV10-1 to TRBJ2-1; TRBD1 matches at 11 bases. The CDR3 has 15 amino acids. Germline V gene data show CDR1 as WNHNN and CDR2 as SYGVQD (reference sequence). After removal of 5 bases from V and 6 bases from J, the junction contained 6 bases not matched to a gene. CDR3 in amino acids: CASSLTGTGGNEQFF. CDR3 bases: TGCGCCAGCAGTCTTACCGGGACAGGGGGCAATGAGCAGTTCTTC.

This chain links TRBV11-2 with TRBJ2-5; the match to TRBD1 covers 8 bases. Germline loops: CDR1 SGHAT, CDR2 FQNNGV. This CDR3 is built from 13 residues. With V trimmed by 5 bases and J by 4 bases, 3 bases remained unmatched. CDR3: CASSSGQGETQYF. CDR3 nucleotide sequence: TGTGCCAGCAGCAGTGGACAGGGAGAGACCCAGTACTTC.

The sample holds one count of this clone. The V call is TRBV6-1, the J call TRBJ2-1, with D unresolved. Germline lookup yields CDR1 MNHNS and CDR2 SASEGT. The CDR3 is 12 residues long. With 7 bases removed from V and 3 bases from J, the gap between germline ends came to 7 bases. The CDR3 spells CASISDYNEQFF. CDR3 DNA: TGTGCCAGCATCTCGGACTACAATGAGCAGTTCTTC.

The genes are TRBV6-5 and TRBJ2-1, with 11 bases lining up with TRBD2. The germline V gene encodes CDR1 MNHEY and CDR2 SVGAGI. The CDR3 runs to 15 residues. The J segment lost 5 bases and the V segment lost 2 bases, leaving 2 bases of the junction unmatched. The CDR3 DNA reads TGTGCCAGCAGTTACGGGACTAGCGGCCACAATGAGCAGTTCTTC. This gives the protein CASSYGTSGHNEQFF.

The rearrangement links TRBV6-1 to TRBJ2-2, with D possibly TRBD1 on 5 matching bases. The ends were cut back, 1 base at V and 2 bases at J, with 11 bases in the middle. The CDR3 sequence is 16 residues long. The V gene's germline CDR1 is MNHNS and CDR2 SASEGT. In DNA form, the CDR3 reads TGTGCCAGCAGTGAAGATGGGGCATTTAACACCGGGGAGCTGTTTTTT. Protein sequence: CASSEDGAFNTGELFF.